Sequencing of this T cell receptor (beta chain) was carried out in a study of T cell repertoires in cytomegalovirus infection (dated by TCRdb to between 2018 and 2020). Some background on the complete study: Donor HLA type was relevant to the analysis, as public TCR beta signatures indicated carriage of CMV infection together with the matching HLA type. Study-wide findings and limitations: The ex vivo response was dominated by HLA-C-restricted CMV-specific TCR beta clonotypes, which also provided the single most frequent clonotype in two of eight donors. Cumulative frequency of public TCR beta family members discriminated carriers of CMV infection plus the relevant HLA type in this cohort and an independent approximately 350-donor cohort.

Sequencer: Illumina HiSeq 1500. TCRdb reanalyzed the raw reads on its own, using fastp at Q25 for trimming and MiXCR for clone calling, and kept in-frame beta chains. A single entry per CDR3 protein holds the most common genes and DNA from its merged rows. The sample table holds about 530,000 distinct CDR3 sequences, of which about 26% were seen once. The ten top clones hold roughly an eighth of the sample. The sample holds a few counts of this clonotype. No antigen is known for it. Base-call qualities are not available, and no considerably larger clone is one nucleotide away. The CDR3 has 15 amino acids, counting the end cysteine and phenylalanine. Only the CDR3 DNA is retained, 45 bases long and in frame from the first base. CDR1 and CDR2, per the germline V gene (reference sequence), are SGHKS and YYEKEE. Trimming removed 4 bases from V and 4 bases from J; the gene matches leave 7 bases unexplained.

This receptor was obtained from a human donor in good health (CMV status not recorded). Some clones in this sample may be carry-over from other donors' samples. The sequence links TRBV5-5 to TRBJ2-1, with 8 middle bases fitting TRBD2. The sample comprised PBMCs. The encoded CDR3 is CASSLHGREYNEQFF. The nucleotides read TGTGCCAGCAGCCTCCACGGGAGGGAATACAATGAGCAGTTCTTC.